The next 31 T cell receptor beta chains were all read from a single sample in a study of early stage breast cancer tumors. Libraries were prepared by immunoSEQ multiplex PCR; TCRdb keeps only in-frame clonotypes and omits some of them. The sample has tens of thousands of clones, roughly four fifths seen once; the top ten hold roughly a tenth. The specimen was breast tumor tissue. These receptors were taken from a person in their thirties with breast cancer.

This clone was detected a few times. This chain links TRBV15 with TRBJ1-1, with D maybe TRBD1 (6 bases). The germline V gene encodes CDR1 LNHNV and CDR2 YYDKDF (reference sequence). The V and J ends lost 3 bases and 2 bases respectively, with 10 bases between them. CDR3 size: 14 residues. The CDR3 is CATSRQGFNTEAFF. The DNA of the CDR3 is TGTGCCACCAGCAGGCAGGGGTTCAACACTGAAGCTTTCTTT.

V usage is TRBV5-6 and J usage is TRBJ2-7; 8 bases map to TRBD1. V gave up 3 bases and J gave up 4 bases; unmatched junction bases: 15. Germline V gene lookup returns CDR1 SGHDT and CDR2 YYEEEE. The CDR3 runs to 17 residues. As DNA, the CDR3 is TGTGCCAGCAGCTCCTATGGACAGGGCAGGTTGGGGTACGAGCAGTACTTC. This translates into CASSSYGQGRLGYEQYF.

The chain carries TRBV13 and TRBJ2-7; TRBD2 agrees at 13 bases. This CDR3 spans 19 amino acids. Germline CDR1 reads PRHDT; CDR2 reads FYEKMQ (reference sequence). The J segment lost 4 bases and the V segment lost 4 bases, leaving 16 bases of the junction unmatched. The chain's CDR3 is CASSSTGYGLAGVVYEQYF. In DNA form, the CDR3 reads TGTGCCAGCAGCTCAACCGGATACGGACTAGCGGGAGTGGTGTACGAGCAGTACTTC.

This chain links TRBV4-3 with TRBJ2-1; D gene uncertain. V shed 1 base and J shed 0 bases, with 7 bases lying between them. The CDR3 contains 15 residues. CDR1 LGHNA and CDR2 YSLEER come from the germline V gene. The CDR3 protein is CASSQAQDSYNEQFF. The CDR3 DNA reads TGCGCCAGCAGCCAAGCGCAGGACTCCTACAATGAGCAGTTCTTC.

The chain carries TRBV7-2 and TRBJ2-5; 8 nucleotides line up with TRBD2. TRBJ2-7 matches the DNA end more closely, so the J call is doubtful. Germline CDR1 is SGHTA and CDR2 is FQGNSA. This CDR3 contains 15 residues. In nucleotides, the CDR3 is TGTGCCAGCAGCTTTACGGGAGGGACTTACTACGAGCAGTACTTC. It specifies CASSFTGGTYYEQYF.

This clone was picked up a small number of times. The chain uses TRBV30 and TRBJ1-5; TRBD1 might be the D (5 bases). V shed 3 bases and J shed 2 bases, with 14 bases lying between them. The CDR3 is 15 residues long. The germline gives CDR1 GTSNPN, CDR2 SVGIG (reference sequence). This CDR3 is CAWRLGPRGNQPQHF. The CDR3 DNA reads TGTGCCTGGAGGTTGGGGCCCCGTGGCAATCAGCCCCAGCATTTT.

The CDR3 sequence is CASGLVHDGRTPSTDTQYF. The CDR3 region has the DNA TGTGCTAGTGGTTTGGTACATGACGGGAGGACCCCTAGCACAGATACGCAGTATTTT. This chain joins TRBV12-5 and TRBJ2-3; 7 positions match TRBD2. V lost 0 bases to trimming and J lost 0 bases; unmatched junction nucleotides: 12. The CDR3 has 19 amino acids. The germline V gene has CDR1 LGHNT and CDR2 FRNRAP.

V usage is TRBV7-8 and J usage is TRBJ1-6, with a weak D call TRBD1 (5 bases). Germline V gives CDR1 SGHVS, CDR2 FQNEAQ. The CDR3 runs 16 residues. V was trimmed by 4 bases and J by 9 bases, leaving 19 bases between them. The DNA for the CDR3 is TGTGCCAGCAGCTCGCGAGGGGAGGGAGTACGTTCACCCCTCCACTTT. Its translation is CASSSRGEGVRSPLHF.

The rearrangement uses TRBV10-2 and TRBJ1-2; TRBD1 is a possible D gene (5 bases). V was cut by 1 base and J by 7 bases, with 13 bases left in between. The CDR3 contains 14 residues. Germline V CDR1 and CDR2: WSHSY, SAAADI. CDR3 DNA: TGCGCCAGCAGTGAGTATCGAGGGACTACTGGCTACACCTTC. Its translation is CASSEYRGTTGYTF.

In this sample, this clone turned up once. V is TRBV4-1 and J is TRBJ2-3; perhaps TRBD2 as D (6 bases). This CDR3 comprises 14 residues. V was clipped by 6 bases and J by 0 bases, with 10 bases between them. The germline V gene has CDR1 MGHRA and CDR2 YSYEKL. This CDR3 reads CASSFSGSTDTQYF. The CDR3 coding sequence is TGCGCCAGCAGTTTCAGCGGGAGCACAGATACGCAGTATTTT.

The chain links TRBV4-2 to TRBJ2-4; possibly TRBD1 or TRBD2 for D (7 bases each). Deletions cut 1 base from V and 0 bases from J, with 19 bases between. The CDR3 runs 19 residues. The germline gives CDR1 LGHNA, CDR2 YNFKEQ. CDR3 in DNA: TGTGCCAGCAGCCAAGGGGCAGGGGGGGAGAATCTAGCCAAAAACATTCAGTACTTC. It is translated as CASSQGAGGENLAKNIQYF.

There are a few counts of this clone. J is TRBJ2-2 and V is TRBV18; 15 bases map to TRBD2. The CDR3 extends over 17 amino acids. Per germline, CDR1 KGHSH and CDR2 LQKENI. Trimming removed 3 bases from V and 4 bases from J; junction bases left unmatched: 3. This CDR3 reads CASSPQGLAGGTGELFF. In DNA, the CDR3 is TGTGCCAGCTCACCGCAGGGACTAGCGGGAGGCACCGGGGAGCTGTTTTTT.

This chain links TRBV5-1 with TRBJ2-1; 7 bases are a match to TRBD1. The germline V gene encodes CDR1 SGHRS and CDR2 YFSETQ. There are 13 residues in the CDR3. V was clipped by 6 bases and J by 4 bases; unmatched bases: 4. CDR3 nucleotide sequence: TGCGCCAGCAATACAGGGGCGTACAATGAGCAGTTCTTC. This codes for CASNTGAYNEQFF.

This sequence joins TRBV7-2 and TRBJ1-2; 9 nucleotides match TRBD1. V lost 2 bases to trimming and J lost 4 bases; unmatched junction nucleotides: 8. This CDR3 is built from 16 residues. Per germline, CDR1 SGHTA and CDR2 FQGNSA. Here the CDR3 DNA reads TGTGCCAGCAGCTTAACAACAGGGGGCGGCCCCTATGGCTACACCTTC. Protein: CASSLTTGGGPYGYTF.

V and J are TRBV9 and TRBJ1-2; no reliable D call. Deletions cut 4 bases from V and 2 bases from J, with 15 bases between. Per the germline V gene, CDR1 is SGDLS and CDR2 is YYNGEE. The CDR3 totals 15 residues. In DNA form, the CDR3 reads TGTGCCAGCAGCCCCAATCAGGTACTCAACTATGGCTACACCTTC. Amino acid sequence: CASSPNQVLNYGYTF.

V is TRBV29-1 and J is TRBJ2-3, with D possibly TRBD2 on 7 matching bases. Germline CDR1 SQVTM, CDR2 ANQGSEA. The V end was cut by 3 bases, the J end by 3 bases, with 13 bases between. The CDR3 is 14 residues long. The CDR3 here is CSVDAGAWTDTQYF. Here the CDR3 DNA reads TGCAGCGTTGATGCGGGGGCTTGGACAGATACGCAGTATTTT.

The chain links TRBV5-1 to TRBJ2-3, with 10 bases aligning to TRBD2. Trimming at V came to 0 bases and at J to 0 bases, leaving 13 bases not matched to a gene. Germline loops: CDR1 SGHRS, CDR2 YFSETQ. The CDR3 sequence is 20 residues long. This CDR3 is CASSLEGRASGSSSTDTQYF. In nucleotides, the CDR3 is TGCGCCAGCAGCTTGGAGGGGAGGGCTAGCGGGAGCTCTAGCACAGATACGCAGTATTTT.

The gene calls are TRBV7-2 and TRBJ2-7; maybe TRBD2 (6 bases). The CDR3 runs to 15 residues. The V end lost 3 bases, the J end lost 0 bases, and 12 bases lay between the germline ends. Germline V lookup: CDR1 SGHTA, CDR2 FQGNSA. The CDR3 DNA reads TGTGCCAGCAGCTTGGTGGAGGGCAGCTCCTACGAGCAGTACTTC. As protein: CASSLVEGSSYEQYF.

The table lists this clone with a count of one. The gene calls are TRBV7-2 and TRBJ2-3; D is unresolved. V lost 2 bases and J 2 bases, leaving 8 bases between the germline ends. The CDR3 loop spans 14 amino acids. Germline assignment: CDR1 SGHTA and CDR2 FQGNSA. This CDR3 reads CASSLSGTTDTQYF. In nucleotides, the CDR3 is TGTGCCAGCAGCTTATCCGGTACCACAGATACGCAGTATTTT.

The chain recombines TRBV5-1 with TRBJ2-1; TRBD2 matches at 11 bases. The V gene end was trimmed by 6 bases and the J gene end by 8 bases; junction bases not matched to a gene: 13. CDR1 and CDR2 from the germline V gene are SGHRS and YFSETQ. The CDR3 length is 16 residues. In DNA form, the CDR3 reads TGCGCCAGCATCCTTGGCGTAGCGGGAGGGGGAGATGAGCAGTTCTTC. Protein: CASILGVAGGGDEQFF.

J is TRBJ2-1 and V is TRBV4-1; 12 nucleotides line up with TRBD1. Germline assignment: CDR1 MGHRA and CDR2 YSYEKL. CDR3 length: 15 amino acids. V dropped 3 bases and J dropped 9; count of bases not matched to a gene: 6. CDR3 coding DNA: TGCGCCAGCAGCCACCCGGGACAGGGGGCTGTTGAGCAGTTCTTC. Protein: CASSHPGQGAVEQFF.

DNA of the CDR3: TGTGCCAGCAGCTCCCTCCTAGCGTACACCTCCTACAATGAGCAGTTCTTC. Translated: CASSSLLAYTSYNEQFF. The rearrangement links TRBV7-9 to TRBJ2-1; D possibly corresponds to TRBD2 (6 bases). Germline V CDR1 and CDR2: SEHNR, FQNEAQ (reference sequence). The CDR3 is 17 residues long. Trimming stripped 4 bases from V and 0 bases from J, with 16 bases between.

CDR3 loop: CASARSTGGESTGELFF. CDR3 bases: TGCGCCAGCGCGAGATCTACAGGGGGCGAGAGCACCGGGGAGCTGTTTTTT. The chain is built from TRBV10-1 and TRBJ2-2; 9 bases are shared with TRBD1. Losses at the gene ends were 8 bases for V and 4 bases for J; bases not matched to a gene: 14. Germline values: CDR1 WNHNN, CDR2 SYGVQD (reference sequence). The CDR3 contains 17 residues.

The chain recombines TRBV11-2 with TRBJ2-7, with 8 bases lining up with TRBD2. The junction had 12 bases not matched to a gene; V was cut back by 5 bases and J by 3 bases. CDR1 and CDR2 from the germline V gene are SGHAT and FQNNGV. The CDR3 runs 16 residues. The CDR3 DNA is TGTGCCAGCAGCCCGCAAACCGGGACTAGTTACTACGAGCAGTACTTC. Residues: CASSPQTGTSYYEQYF.

This sequence joins TRBV4-3 and TRBJ2-1, with D unresolved. V dropped 0 bases and J dropped 0 bases, with 12 bases sitting between them. The CDR3 totals 17 residues. Germline lookup yields CDR1 LGHNA and CDR2 YSLEER. For the CDR3, the DNA is TGCGCCAGCAGCCAAGATGTCAGTAGGCACTCCTACAATGAGCAGTTCTTC. Residues: CASSQDVSRHSYNEQFF.

The gene calls are TRBV29-1 and TRBJ1-4; D perhaps matches TRBD1 (6 bases). V gave up 5 bases and J gave up 7 bases, with 17 bases separating them. The CDR3 contains 14 residues. Germline V gene data show CDR1 as SQVTM and CDR2 as ANQGSEA. CDR3: CSVIKRGFGEKLFF. In nucleotides, the CDR3 is TGCAGCGTTATCAAGAGGGGGTTTGGTGAAAAACTGTTTTTT.

The rearrangement uses TRBV7-3 and TRBJ1-1; tentative D call: TRBD1 (5 bases). The CDR3 is made up of 20 amino acids. Trimming pared 0 bases from V and 4 bases from J, leaving 27 bases between. The germline gives CDR1 SGHTA, CDR2 FQGTGA. CDR3 loop: CASSLTGPRAREKSLTEAFF. The CDR3, as DNA: TGTGCCAGCAGCTTAACGGGTCCTAGAGCCAGGGAAAAGAGTCTCACTGAAGCTTTCTTT.

The gene calls are TRBV11-1 and TRBJ2-1, with D unresolved. Germline V gene sequence: CDR1 SGHAT, CDR2 FQDESV (reference sequence). The CDR3 loop spans 16 amino acids. V was clipped by 0 bases and J by 0 bases, with 9 bases between them. CDR3 amino acids: CASSLAQSSSYNEQFF. The CDR3 DNA follows: TGTGCCAGCAGCTTAGCGCAGTCGAGCTCCTACAATGAGCAGTTCTTC.

The chain joins TRBV4-1 to TRBJ1-3, with TRBD1 matching 8 bases. The CDR3 sequence is 15 residues long. Per the germline V gene, CDR1 is MGHRA and CDR2 is YSYEKL. J gave up 2 bases and V 2 bases, and 2 bases lay outside the gene matches. This CDR3 reads CASSQTQGAGNTIYF. CDR3 nucleotides: TGCGCCAGCAGCCAAACACAGGGGGCTGGAAACACCATATATTTT.

The chain is built from TRBV5-1 and TRBJ2-7; 7 bases match TRBD1. J gave up 4 bases and V 1 base, and 5 bases lay outside the gene matches. This CDR3 has 14 amino acids. The germline V gene encodes CDR1 SGHRS and CDR2 YFSETQ. The CDR3, as DNA: TGCGCCAGCAGCTTGACAGGGGAAGGTTACGAGCAGTACTTC. The encoded protein is CASSLTGEGYEQYF. Full variable domain (missing parts from reference TRBV5-1 and TRBJ2-7): KAGVTQTPRYLIKTRGQQVTLSCSPISGHRSVSWYQQTPGQGLQFLFEYFSETQRNKGNFPGRFSGRQFSNSRSEMNVSTLELGDSALYLCASSLTGEGYEQYFGPGTRLTVT.

The rearrangement joins TRBV5-1 to TRBJ2-1; unclear D gene. Trimming removed 1 base at V and 6 bases at J, with 14 bases between. Germline V gene data show CDR1 as SGHRS and CDR2 as YFSETQ. The CDR3 runs 15 residues. CDR3 protein: CASSLQDLTFNEQFF. CDR3 coding DNA: TGCGCCAGCAGCTTGCAGGACCTCACCTTCAATGAGCAGTTCTTC.